The rows below give T cell receptor beta chains drawn from one sample of a study of CD8+ T cells in alopecia areata. Sequencing used immunoSEQ multiplex PCR; TCRdb keeps in-frame clones, though not all of them. The sample yields about 140,000 clones, about 85% seen once. The starting material was CD8+ T cells sorted from blood, obtained at week 4, from a patient treated with tofacitinib. The receptors derive from a human donor with alopecia areata. Both conserved end residues are part of each CDR3. A D gene is named only where the DNA matches it firmly. Part of the rows lack a size; the others show once, few, many or a class for expanded clones.

J	size	D	V	CDR3	DNA
TRBJ2-1	NA	TRBD1	TRBV27	CASCPTGGSLLPSYNEQFF	TGTGCCAGCTGTCCGACAGGGGGATCCCTTTTACCTTCCTACAATGAGCAGTTCTTC
TRBJ2-2	few	NA	TRBV29-1	CSVLTANTGELFF	TGCAGCGTACTTACCGCGAACACCGGGGAGCTGTTTTTT
TRBJ1-2	NA	NA	TRBV29-1	CTTGEPNYGYTF	TGCACCACCGGGGAGCCTAACTATGGCTACACCTTC
TRBJ2-1	few	NA	TRBV30	CAWTGGYFSSYNEQFF	TGTGCCTGGACGGGGGGCTACTTCAGCTCCTACAATGAGCAGTTCTTC
TRBJ2-2	NA	NA	TRBV4-1	CASSLQGPGELFF	TGCGCCAGCAGCCTTCAGGGGCCCGGGGAGCTGTTTTTT
TRBJ2-1	NA	NA	TRBV29-1	CSVPGGYNEQFF	TGCAGCGTCCCAGGGGGGTACAATGAGCAGTTCTTC
TRBJ2-2	NA	NA	TRBV27	CASSLTGTFTGELFF	TGTGCCAGCAGTCTAACCGGGACATTCACCGGGGAGCTGTTTTTT
TRBJ2-1	NA	TRBD2	TRBV27	CASSLSSGRVLEQFF	TGTGCCAGCAGTTTATCTAGCGGGAGGGTGTTGGAGCAGTTCTTC
TRBJ2-5	NA	NA	TRBV6-5	CASRGRTQETQYF	TGTGCCAGCCGGGGCAGAACACAAGAGACCCAGTACTTC
TRBJ1-2	few	TRBD1	TRBV7-6	CASSPTGESYGYTF	TGTGCCAGCAGCCCCACAGGGGAGAGCTATGGCTACACCTTC
TRBJ1-2	NA	NA	TRBV27	CASSPTPTVGYGYTF	TGTGCCAGCAGTCCAACCCCGACAGTCGGCTATGGCTACACCTTC
TRBJ1-1	few	NA	TRBV14	CASSQDLAGRTEAFF	TGTGCCAGCAGCCAAGATTTAGCTGGGAGAACTGAAGCTTTCTTT
TRBJ2-1	NA	TRBD2	TRBV5-1	CASSPGLAGVSSHNEQFF	TGCGCCAGCAGCCCGGGACTAGCGGGGGTTTCGTCCCACAATGAGCAGTTCTTC
TRBJ2-7	NA	TRBD2	TRBV7-9	CASSSGGGRAYEQYF	TGTGCCAGCAGCTCGGGGGGCGGGAGGGCCTACGAGCAGTACTTC
TRBJ1-1	NA	NA	TRBV10-3	CAISAGTEAFF	TGTGCCATCAGTGCAGGGACTGAAGCTTTCTTT
TRBJ2-7	NA	NA	TRBV19	CASSIGGDYEQYF	TGTGCCAGTAGTATTGGGGGAGACTACGAGCAGTACTTC
TRBJ2-2	NA	TRBD2	TRBV7-9	CASSSEPSGSLNTGELFF	TGTGCCAGCAGCTCAGAGCCTAGCGGGAGCCTCAACACCGGGGAGCTGTTTTTT
TRBJ2-1	NA	NA	TRBV28	CASSFRYGEHNEQFF	TGTGCCAGCAGTTTCCGATACGGGGAACACAATGAGCAGTTCTTC
TRBJ1-1	NA	TRBD1	TRBV5-1	CASSLEVQGARLTEAFF	TGCGCCAGCAGCTTGGAGGTCCAGGGGGCGCGTCTTACTGAAGCTTTCTTT
TRBJ2-7	NA	NA	TRBV27	CASSLWVGDEQYF	TGTGCCAGCAGTTTATGGGTAGGCGACGAGCAGTACTTC
TRBJ2-5	NA	NA	TRBV30	CAWSVRREQETQYF	TGTGCCTGGAGTGTAAGGAGGGAGCAAGAGACCCAGTACTTC
TRBJ2-7	NA	NA	TRBV6-5	CASSSFYEQYF	TGTGCCAGCAGTTCTTTCTACGAGCAGTACTTC
TRBJ2-2	NA	NA	TRBV27	CASSLTRERGELFF	TGTGCCAGCAGTTTAACCCGGGAGCGGGGGGAGCTGTTTTTT
TRBJ2-3	NA	NA	TRBV6-1	CASSELTYSSTDTQYF	TGTGCCAGCAGTGAATTGACATACAGTAGCACAGATACGCAGTATTTT
TRBJ2-3	NA	TRBD2	TRBV27	CASSFLTSGGPSSTDTQYF	TGTGCCAGCAGTTTCCTGACTAGCGGGGGACCATCTAGCACAGATACGCAGTATTTT
TRBJ2-1	NA	NA	TRBV28	CASSTETPGEDEQFF	TGTGCCAGCAGTACCGAGACCCCCGGAGAGGATGAGCAGTTCTTC
TRBJ2-7	NA	NA	TRBV6-1	CASSGSDRGYEQYF	TGTGCCAGCTCCGGGTCGGACAGAGGCTACGAGCAGTACTTC
TRBJ2-3	NA	NA	TRBV14	CASSQDQTRDTQYF	TGTGCCAGCAGCCAAGATCAGACAAGAGATACGCAGTATTTT
TRBJ2-1	NA	NA	TRBV2	CASIGRHNEQFF	TGTGCCAGCATTGGCAGACACAATGAGCAGTTCTTC
TRBJ1-2	NA	NA	TRBV5-4	CASSFPGGSGYTF	TGTGCCAGCAGCTTTCCGGGGGGCAGTGGCTACACCTTC
TRBJ1-5	NA	NA	TRBV5-6	CASSLHGEGNQPQHF	TGTGCCAGCAGCTTGCACGGGGAAGGCAATCAGCCCCAGCATTTT
TRBJ1-4	NA	TRBD1	TRBV4-1	CASSQEAAGGSTNEKLFF	TGCGCCAGCAGCCAAGAGGCGGCAGGGGGCTCGACTAATGAAAAACTGTTTTTT
TRBJ1-2	NA	NA	TRBV7-2	CASSLGGTRISGYGYTF	TGTGCCAGCAGCTTAGGGGGAACACGGATTAGCGGCTATGGCTACACCTTC
TRBJ1-1	NA	NA	TRBV5-6	CASSSLRVLEAFF	TGTGCCAGCAGCTCATTGCGGGTTCTTGAAGCTTTCTTT
TRBJ2-3	NA	NA	TRBV29-1	CSVRSFTDTQYF	TGCAGCGTGCGTAGCTTCACAGATACGCAGTATTTT
TRBJ2-7	NA	NA	TRBV29-1	CSVGIGYEQYF	TGCAGCGTTGGGATTGGATACGAGCAGTACTTC
TRBJ2-2	NA	TRBD1	TRBV11-2	CASRTGQGAGELFF	TGTGCCAGCAGGACGGGACAGGGGGCCGGGGAGCTGTTTTTT
TRBJ2-3	NA	NA	TRBV18	CASSPGREADTQYF	TGTGCCAGCTCTCCTGGAAGGGAAGCAGATACGCAGTATTTT
TRBJ2-7	NA	NA	TRBV29-1	CSAEGALGEQYF	TGCAGCGCCGAAGGGGCTCTGGGCGAGCAGTACTTC
TRBJ2-7	few	TRBD2	TRBV2	CASMRTSTEQYF	TGTGCCAGCATGAGGACTAGTACCGAGCAGTACTTC
TRBJ2-1	NA	NA	TRBV6-5	CASSYGSSYNEQFF	TGTGCCAGCAGTTACGGTAGCTCCTACAATGAGCAGTTCTTC
TRBJ2-1	NA	NA	TRBV18	CASSQGPNEQFF	TGTGCCAGCTCACAGGGACCCAATGAGCAGTTCTTC
TRBJ2-1	NA	NA	TRBV29-1	CSVEGQPNEQFF	TGCAGCGTTGAAGGACAGCCCAATGAGCAGTTCTTC
TRBJ2-3	NA	NA	TRBV9	CASSVVEGAADTQYF	TGTGCCAGCAGCGTAGTAGAAGGGGCAGCAGATACGCAGTATTTT
TRBJ2-6	NA	TRBD1	TRBV19	CASTGTGSGSGANVLTF	TGTGCCAGTACCGGGACAGGGTCGGGGTCTGGGGCCAACGTCCTGACTTTC
TRBJ2-1	NA	TRBD2	TRBV2	CASSRPGTGLLAGGPRAEYNEQFF	TGTGCCAGCAGTCGCCCCGGGACAGGGTTACTAGCGGGAGGGCCCAGGGCTGAATACAATGAGCAGTTCTTC
TRBJ2-7	NA	NA	TRBV5-1	CASSIADEQYF	TGCGCCAGCAGCATTGCAGACGAGCAGTACTTC
TRBJ1-1	NA	NA	TRBV27	CASSIGHTNTEAFF	TGTGCCAGCAGTATCGGACATACGAACACTGAAGCTTTCTTT
TRBJ2-7	NA	NA	TRBV5-6	CASSYTNEIYEQYF	TGTGCCAGCAGCTATACTAACGAGATCTACGAGCAGTACTTC
TRBJ2-2	NA	NA	TRBV7-8	CASSLEQGATGELFF	TGTGCCAGCAGCTTAGAACAGGGAGCCACCGGGGAGCTGTTTTTT
TRBJ2-3	NA	NA	TRBV27	CASRTQVRGITDTQYF	TGTGCCAGCCGTACCCAAGTGAGGGGTATCACAGATACGCAGTATTTT
TRBJ2-7	NA	NA	TRBV5-1	CASSLSGSLWVSYEQYF	TGCGCCAGCAGCTTGTCCGGATCGTTGTGGGTCTCCTACGAGCAGTACTTC
TRBJ2-7	NA	NA	TRBV4-1	CASSLSADRETYEQYF	TGCGCCAGCAGCCTCTCGGCGGACAGAGAGACCTACGAGCAGTACTTC
TRBJ2-5	few	NA	TRBV11-2	CASSLESTYETQYF	TGTGCCAGCAGCTTAGAAAGCACGTATGAGACCCAGTACTTC
TRBJ1-2	NA	NA	TRBV30	CAWSYNGYTF	TGTGCCTGGAGTTACAATGGCTACACCTTC
TRBJ2-7	NA	NA	TRBV4-2	CASSQDKGPSYEQYF	TGTGCCAGCAGCCAAGATAAGGGGCCCTCCTACGAGCAGTACTTC
TRBJ2-1	NA	TRBD1	TRBV27	CASSPLGDRRYNEQFF	TGTGCCAGCAGTCCCCTCGGGGACAGGAGATACAATGAGCAGTTCTTC
TRBJ2-1	NA	NA	TRBV29-1	CSPRLVSYTEQFF	TGCAGCCCCCGACTAGTTTCCTACACTGAGCAGTTCTTC